This passage covers 26 T cell receptor beta chains from one sample sequenced in a study of T cells after yellow fever vaccination. MiXCR, run by TCRdb on the 5' RACE reads, gives a single entry per CDR3 protein. Counted here are approximately 600,000 distinct CDR3 sequences, about 12% occurring once; the ten biggest clones make up about 15%. The sample here was PBMCs, taken on the day of the yellow fever booster vaccination. The receptor set was obtained from a young man who received the YFV17D yellow fever vaccine.

This clonotype was seen a few times. The chain links TRBV19 to TRBJ2-5, with D hard to call. The CDR3 is 14 amino acids. In germline, CDR1 is LNHDA, CDR2 SQIVND (reference sequence). The V and J ends lost 4 bases and 0 bases respectively, with 9 bases between them. The CDR3 here is CASSKGKYQETQYF. The CDR3 DNA sequence: TGTGCCAGTAGTAAGGGAAAGTACCAAGAGACCCAGTACTTC.

The chain combines TRBV28 with TRBJ2-2; perhaps TRBD2 as D (6 bases). This CDR3 is built from 15 residues. Trimming cost V 3 bases and J 4 bases, with 12 bases left between them. The germline V gene has CDR1 MDHEN and CDR2 SYDVKM. CDR3 region: CASSFRGRTTGELFF. The DNA of the CDR3 is TGTGCCAGCAGTTTCCGTGGGAGGACCACCGGGGAGCTGTTTTTT.

This clonotype was recorded a few times. The chain joins TRBV6-2 or TRBV6-3 to TRBJ2-6; D gene unclear. CDR3 size: 13 residues. Deletions cut 5 bases from V and 3 bases from J, with 5 bases between. Germline V gene sequence: CDR1 MNHEY, CDR2 SVGEGT. The CDR3 DNA reads as TGTGCCAGCAGTCGGCTTGGGGCCAACGTCCTGACTTTC. This encodes CASSRLGANVLTF.

This clonotype came up a few times. The chain is built from TRBV20-1 and TRBJ2-5, with 7 bases fitting TRBD2. Germline V gene sequence: CDR1 DFQATT, CDR2 SNEGSKA (reference sequence). The CDR3 sequence is 15 residues long. J lost 2 bases, V lost 5 bases, and 11 bases had no gene match. CDR3 loop: CSASGRGGKQETQYF. CDR3 in DNA: TGCAGTGCTTCCGGTAGGGGAGGGAAACAAGAGACCCAGTACTTC.

This clonotype was counted a few times. This rearrangement joins TRBV24-1 to TRBJ2-2, with a tentative D call TRBD2 (5 bases). V lost 3 bases and J lost 4, with 14 bases in between. There are 16 residues in the CDR3. Germline CDR1 is KGHDR and CDR2 is SFDVKD. The CDR3 coding sequence is TGTGCCACCAGTGATCGGCTCTCGGGGAGCACCGGGGAGCTGTTTTTT. This encodes CATSDRLSGSTGELFF.

This chain joins TRBV6-2 or TRBV6-3 and TRBJ2-2; D may correspond to TRBD1 or TRBD2 (5 bases each). Looked up from germline, CDR1 is MNHEY and CDR2 is SVGEGT. This CDR3 region has 12 residues. V gave up 6 bases and J gave up 7 bases, with 9 bases separating them. The CDR3 DNA sequence: TGTGCCAGCAGAAGGGACGTCGGGGAGCTGTTTTTT. This translates into CASRRDVGELFF.

This clonotype was counted at least ten times. The J gene is TRBJ1-6, the V gene TRBV18; D unresolved. Germline V gives CDR1 KGHSH, CDR2 LQKENI. The germline V and J ends were trimmed by 3 bases and 7 bases, with 7 bases remaining between them. This CDR3 region has 13 residues. As DNA, the CDR3 is TGTGCCAGCTCACCGACCGAAAATTCACCCCTCCACTTT. Its translation is CASSPTENSPLHF.

J is TRBJ2-1 and V is TRBV28; D call uncertain. The CDR3 has 13 amino acids. The V end lost 3 bases, the J end lost 6 bases, and 9 bases lay between the germline ends. Per germline, CDR1 MDHEN and CDR2 SYDVKM. The CDR3 sequence is CASSFELGNEQFF. CDR3 in DNA: TGTGCCAGCAGTTTCGAGCTCGGCAATGAGCAGTTCTTC.

This clonotype was picked up a small number of times. This chain connects TRBV4-3 to TRBJ2-3; tentatively, D is TRBD2 (5 bases). Trimming pared 1 base from V and 3 bases from J, leaving 14 bases between. Germline V lookup: CDR1 LGHNA, CDR2 YSLEER. The CDR3 has 16 amino acids. The CDR3 protein is CASSQAPGRGTDTQYF. CDR3 DNA sequence: TGCGCCAGCAGCCAAGCACCGGGAAGAGGGACAGATACGCAGTATTTT.

This clonotype was picked up many times. J is TRBJ2-1 and V is TRBV12-3 or TRBV12-4; D perhaps matches TRBD2 (6 bases). Trimming removed 5 bases from V and 14 bases from J, with 13 bases in between. The CDR3 spans 11 residues. DNA for the CDR3: TGTGCCAGCAGTCGGGAGTCTAGCAAGTTCTTC. Translated: CASSRESSKFF.

The chain links TRBV5-5 to TRBJ2-3, with 12 positions matching TRBD2. The V segment lost 8 bases and the J segment 3 bases; nucleotides outside the gene matches: 7. Per germline, CDR1 SGHKS and CDR2 YYEKEE (reference sequence). The CDR3 sequence is 15 residues long. CDR3 residues: CARSTGTSGTDTQYF. CDR3 nucleotide sequence: TGTGCCAGGAGTACCGGGACTAGCGGGACAGATACGCAGTATTTT.

This clonotype appeared a few times. The CDR3 DNA is TGTGCCTGGAGTGTACGACAGGGGGCACGGAACACTGAAGCTTTCTTT. Residues: CAWSVRQGARNTEAFF. V and J are TRBV30 and TRBJ1-1; 10 bases are shared with TRBD1. The CDR3 consists of 16 residues. The J segment lost 1 base and the V segment lost 0 bases, leaving 5 bases of the junction unmatched. The germline CDR1 and CDR2 sequences are GTSNPN and SVGIG (reference sequence).

The CDR3 loop is CASSLSPGTGHTEAFF. For the CDR3, the DNA is TGTGCCAGCAGTTTATCCCCTGGGACAGGGCACACTGAAGCTTTCTTT. The chain joins TRBV28 to TRBJ1-1; TRBD1 aligns across 9 bases. The germline gives CDR1 MDHEN, CDR2 SYDVKM. J lost 3 bases, V lost 1 base, and 6 bases had no gene match. The CDR3 is 16 amino acids.

The V and J genes are TRBV1 and TRBJ2-5; the D call of TRBD2 is as the table states it, not checked on the DNA. TRBV1 constitutes a pseudogene. The CDR3 totals 18 residues. As DNA, the CDR3 is TGTGCCAGCAGCGAAGACGCTATAGTCCTAGCGGGGCAAGAGACCCAGTACTTC. Protein sequence: CASSEDAIVLAGQETQYF.

This clonotype has a count of ten or more. V and J are TRBV10-3 and TRBJ2-7; 8 bases agree with TRBD1. V shed 0 bases and J 5 bases; nucleotides not matched to a gene: 3. Germline CDR1 reads ENHRY; CDR2 reads SYGVKD. The CDR3 runs to 14 residues. The CDR3 reads CAISESRDRNEQYF. CDR3 in DNA: TGTGCCATCAGTGAGTCCCGGGACAGGAACGAGCAGTACTTC.

This chain uses TRBV7-3 with TRBJ2-3; 10 bases fit TRBD1. Germline values: CDR1 SGHTA, CDR2 FQGTGA. The V and J ends lost 2 bases and 3 bases, in that order; junction bases with no gene match: 11. The CDR3 length is 18 residues. This CDR3 reads CASSLHRTGGGGTDTQYF. CDR3 in DNA: TGTGCCAGCAGCTTACACCGGACAGGGGGTGGAGGGACAGATACGCAGTATTTT.

V gene TRBV20-1 combines with J gene TRBJ2-5; D possibly matches TRBD1 or TRBD2 (7 bases each). This CDR3 comprises 15 residues. V shed 6 bases and J shed 5 bases, with 22 bases lying between them. Per germline, CDR1 DFQATT and CDR2 SNEGSKA (reference sequence). This CDR3 reads CSAPGGGEGGETQYF. DNA of the CDR3: TGCAGTGCCCCAGGGGGGGGAGAGGGAGGGGAGACCCAGTACTTC.

This clonotype has a count of ten or more. This chain joins TRBV27 and TRBJ2-7, with no clear D. The CDR3 extends over 14 amino acids. Germline assignment: CDR1 MNHEY and CDR2 SMNVEV (reference sequence). V shed 2 bases and J shed 2 bases, with 10 bases lying between them. CDR3 DNA: TGTGCCAGCAGTTTAAGTCCCAGCGCCTACGAGCAGTACTTC. It translates to CASSLSPSAYEQYF.

This clonotype occurred a few times. CDR3: CATGTGPYNEQFF. The DNA for the CDR3 is TGTGCCACCGGGACAGGGCCCTACAATGAGCAGTTCTTC. J is TRBJ2-1 and V is TRBV18; the match to TRBD1 covers 9 bases. Germline CDR1 is KGHSH and CDR2 is LQKENI. J gave up 2 bases and V 10 bases, and 3 bases lay outside the gene matches. The CDR3 contains 13 residues.

This clonotype showed up just a few times. The V gene is TRBV5-1, the J gene TRBJ2-1, with 12 nucleotides matching TRBD2. CDR1 and CDR2 from the germline V gene are SGHRS and YFSETQ. After removal of 3 bases from V and 8 bases from J, the junction contained 9 bases not matched to a gene. This CDR3 is built from 16 residues. CDR3 in DNA: TGCGCCAGCAGCTCCCCCCTAGCGGGAGGGTTTCATGAGCAGTTCTTC. Protein sequence: CASSSPLAGGFHEQFF.

The J gene is TRBJ2-1, the V gene TRBV24-1; D remains unclear. The ends were cut back, 1 base at V and 15 bases at J, with 15 bases in the middle. The CDR3 runs to 13 residues. Germline lookup yields CDR1 KGHDR and CDR2 SFDVKD. The CDR3 protein is CATSDFDQTRRFF. The CDR3 DNA reads as TGTGCCACCAGTGATTTTGACCAGACCCGTCGGTTCTTC.

The chain recombines TRBV6-2 or TRBV6-3 with TRBJ1-2; 9 bases line up with TRBD1. The germline V gene has CDR1 MNHEY and CDR2 SVGEGT. The length of the CDR3 is 13 residues. J gave up 7 bases and V 5 bases, and 5 bases lay outside the gene matches. The CDR3 here is CASSPDRGAGYTF. CDR3 DNA sequence: TGTGCCAGCAGTCCGGACAGGGGAGCTGGCTACACCTTC.

The V gene is TRBV14, the J gene TRBJ2-1, with 10 nucleotides matching TRBD2. J gave up 10 bases and V 4 bases, and 13 bases lay outside the gene matches. This CDR3 contains 16 residues. Germline V gene sequence: CDR1 SGHDN, CDR2 FVKESK. CDR3 bases: TGTGCCAGCAGCCCTTCTTTAGCGGGAGGCCGTGGGGAGCAGTTCTTC. It specifies CASSPSLAGGRGEQFF.

This chain joins TRBV3-1 and TRBJ2-2; tentatively, D is TRBD2 (5 bases). V lost 0 bases to trimming and J lost 5 bases, with 13 bases between them. The CDR3 is 16 residues long. Germline V gene sequence: CDR1 LGHDT, CDR2 YNNKEL (reference sequence). The CDR3 nucleotides read TGTGCCAGCAGCCAAGAGGAGGCGGTAAGAACCGGGGAGCTGTTTTTT. Translating gives CASSQEEAVRTGELFF.

The V and J genes are TRBV6-1 and TRBJ1-1, with D possibly being TRBD1 (6 bases). The germline CDR1 and CDR2 sequences are MNHNS and SASEGT. V lost 6 bases, J lost 0 bases, and 20 bases lay in between. This CDR3 comprises 17 residues. The CDR3 DNA reads TGTGCCAGCAGGCCCAGGGGCGAAACTTACATGAACACTGAAGCTTTCTTT. The encoded protein is CASRPRGETYMNTEAFF.

This clonotype was observed a handful of times. The chain joins TRBV20-1 to TRBJ2-1; D possibly uses TRBD1 or TRBD2 (7 bases each). V was cut by 2 bases and J by 9 bases, with 23 bases left in between. Germline values: CDR1 DFQATT, CDR2 SNEGSKA (reference sequence). CDR3 length equals 16 residues. CDR3 region: CSARYTAGWEGAEQFF. The CDR3 DNA reads TGCAGTGCTAGATACACGGCGGGATGGGAGGGGGCTGAGCAGTTCTTC.